These T cell receptor beta chains were read from a single sample in a study of shared clonotypes between healthy human individuals. Sequenced by immunoSEQ multiplex PCR; TCRdb stores in-frame clones only, minus some. The table lists 2 million to 3 million clones, approximately 93% of them singletons, with more than 0.35% in the top ten. Sequencing used naive CD4+ T cells from PBMCs. These receptors were obtained from a man younger than 30 in good health. Some clones in this sample may be carry-over from other donors' samples. Each CDR3 is given without its conserved first and last residue. Each record gives: CDR3 protein, V gene.

CDR3 protein: ASSLAGRGRENIQY
V gene: TRBV7-9

CDR3 protein: ASSLSGLGNTIY
V gene: TRBV27

CDR3 protein: ASSPNWGTPNYGYT
V gene: TRBV18

CDR3 protein: ASSSTRGQVGETQY
V gene: TRBV5-1

CDR3 protein: ASRRAVRSTDTQY
V gene: TRBV2

CDR3 protein: ASSYPGPSGNTIY
V gene: TRBV7-2

CDR3 protein: AWSVHGIQTIETQY
V gene: TRBV30

CDR3 protein: ASSLSQGAGDTEAF
V gene: TRBV28

CDR3 protein: ASSSDNNQPQH
V gene: TRBV14

CDR3 protein: ASSPRSQREYNEQY
V gene: TRBV7-9

CDR3 protein: ASSPTGDEQY
V gene: TRBV7-9

CDR3 protein: ASSVGPPGNIQY
V gene: TRBV9

CDR3 protein: ASSPPWGDEQF
V gene: TRBV19

CDR3 protein: ASSRDRASSSYEQY
V gene: TRBV4-1

CDR3 protein: ASSQDWTGNTEAF
V gene: TRBV4-3

CDR3 protein: AITPGGNLNNEQF
V gene: TRBV10-3

CDR3 protein: ASSQMGSYTDTQY
V gene: TRBV9

CDR3 protein: ASSVGVGGQTEQF
V gene: TRBV9

CDR3 protein: ASSSGGYGYT
V gene: TRBV6-6

CDR3 protein: ASSLLNSGELF
V gene: TRBV7-2

CDR3 protein: ASSLVAESYNEQF
V gene: TRBV5-1

CDR3 protein: SARGETQY
V gene: TRBV20-1

CDR3 protein: ASSQEFRLAGSTDTQY
V gene: TRBV4-1

CDR3 protein: ASSLGGGMKTY
V gene: TRBV11-2

CDR3 protein: ASSRGGQSYEQY
V gene: TRBV5-6

CDR3 protein: ASSYDQDGYT
V gene: TRBV6-5

CDR3 protein: ASRERGRRLELF
V gene: TRBV19

CDR3 protein: ASRTPGQGAGEQY
V gene: TRBV28

CDR3 protein: ASSSTGLGAF
V gene: TRBV14

CDR3 protein: ASSYPSGRSTDTQY
V gene: TRBV5-6

CDR3 protein: ASSPGGANEKLF
V gene: TRBV28

CDR3 protein: ASSRTENSNQPQH
V gene: TRBV28

CDR3 protein: ASSLGGTHNEQF
V gene: TRBV11-2

CDR3 protein: ASSSTSGRAPTDTQY
V gene: TRBV11-2

CDR3 protein: ASSLAGGSHEQY
V gene: TRBV5-1

CDR3 protein: ASSKRQAAEAF
V gene: TRBV7-9

CDR3 protein: ASSTFRGGNQPQH
V gene: TRBV19